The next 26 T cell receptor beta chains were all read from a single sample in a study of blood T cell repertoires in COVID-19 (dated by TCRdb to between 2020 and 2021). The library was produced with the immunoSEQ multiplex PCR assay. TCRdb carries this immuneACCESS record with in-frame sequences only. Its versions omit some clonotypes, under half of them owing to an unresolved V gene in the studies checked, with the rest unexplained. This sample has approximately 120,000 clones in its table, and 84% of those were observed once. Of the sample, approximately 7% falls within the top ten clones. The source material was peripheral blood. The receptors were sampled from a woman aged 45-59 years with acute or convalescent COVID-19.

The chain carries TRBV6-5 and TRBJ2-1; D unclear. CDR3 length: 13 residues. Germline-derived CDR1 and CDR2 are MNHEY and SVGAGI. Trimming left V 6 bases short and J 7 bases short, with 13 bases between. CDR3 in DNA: TGTGCCAGCAGACATCCTCCGAAGAATGAGCAGTTCTTC. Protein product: CASRHPPKNEQFF.

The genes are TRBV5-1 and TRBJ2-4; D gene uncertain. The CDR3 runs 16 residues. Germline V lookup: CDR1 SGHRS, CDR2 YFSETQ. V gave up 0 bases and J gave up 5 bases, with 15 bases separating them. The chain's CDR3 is CASSLDSLTGENIQYF. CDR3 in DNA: TGCGCCAGCAGCTTGGATAGCCTGACCGGTGAAAACATTCAGTACTTC.

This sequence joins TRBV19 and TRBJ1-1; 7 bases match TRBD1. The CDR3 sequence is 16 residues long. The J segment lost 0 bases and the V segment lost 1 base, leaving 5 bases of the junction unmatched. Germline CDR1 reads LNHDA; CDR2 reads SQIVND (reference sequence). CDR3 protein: CASSIGPGTVNTEAFF. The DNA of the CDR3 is TGTGCCAGTAGTATAGGACCCGGGACAGTGAACACTGAAGCTTTCTTT.

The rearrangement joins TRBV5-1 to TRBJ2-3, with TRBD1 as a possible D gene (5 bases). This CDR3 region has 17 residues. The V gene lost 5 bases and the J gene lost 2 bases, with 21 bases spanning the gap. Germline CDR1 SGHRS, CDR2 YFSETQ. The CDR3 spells CASRLRGTEASTDTQYF. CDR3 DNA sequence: TGCGCCAGCAGATTAAGGGGTACCGAGGCCTCCACAGATACGCAGTATTTT.

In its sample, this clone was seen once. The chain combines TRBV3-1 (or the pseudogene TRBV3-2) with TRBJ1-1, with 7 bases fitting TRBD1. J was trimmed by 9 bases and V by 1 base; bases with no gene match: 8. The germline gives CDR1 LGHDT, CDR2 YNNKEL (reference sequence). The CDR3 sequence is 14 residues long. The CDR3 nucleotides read TGTGCCAGCAGCCAAGCCGTGGAGAGGGGGCAAGCTTTCTTT. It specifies CASSQAVERGQAFF.

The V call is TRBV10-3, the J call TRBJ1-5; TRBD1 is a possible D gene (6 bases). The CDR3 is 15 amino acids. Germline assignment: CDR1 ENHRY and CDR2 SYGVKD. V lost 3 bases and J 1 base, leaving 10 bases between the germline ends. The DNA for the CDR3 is TGTGCCATCAGTGACGGCAGGGGAAGCAATCAGCCCCAGCATTTT. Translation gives CAISDGRGSNQPQHF.

In DNA form, the CDR3 reads TGCGCCAGCAGCTTGGGACAGGAATACACCATATATTTT. Residues: CASSLGQEYTIYF. The chain uses TRBV5-1 and TRBJ1-3; TRBD1 is a possible D gene (6 bases). This CDR3 has 13 residues. From germline, CDR1 is SGHRS and CDR2 YFSETQ. Trimming took 0 bases from V and 8 from J, leaving 9 bases between them.

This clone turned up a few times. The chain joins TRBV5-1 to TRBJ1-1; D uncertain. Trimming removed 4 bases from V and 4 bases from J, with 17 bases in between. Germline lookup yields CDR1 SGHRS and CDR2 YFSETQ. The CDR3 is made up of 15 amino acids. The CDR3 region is CASSLAFLEGTEAFF. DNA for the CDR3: TGCGCCAGCAGCCTTGCATTCTTAGAGGGCACTGAAGCTTTCTTT.

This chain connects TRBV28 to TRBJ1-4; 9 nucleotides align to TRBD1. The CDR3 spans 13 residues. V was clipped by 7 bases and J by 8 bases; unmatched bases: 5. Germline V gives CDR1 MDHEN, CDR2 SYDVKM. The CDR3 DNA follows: TGTGCCAGCAACACAGGGGGCTGGGAAAAACTGTTTTTT. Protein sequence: CASNTGGWEKLFF.

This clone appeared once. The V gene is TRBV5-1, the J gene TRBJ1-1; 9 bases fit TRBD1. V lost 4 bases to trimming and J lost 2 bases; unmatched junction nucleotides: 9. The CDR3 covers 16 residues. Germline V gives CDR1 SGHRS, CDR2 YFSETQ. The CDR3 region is CASSPTGTGKNTEAFF. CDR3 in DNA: TGCGCCAGCAGCCCGACAGGGACAGGGAAAAACACTGAAGCTTTCTTT.

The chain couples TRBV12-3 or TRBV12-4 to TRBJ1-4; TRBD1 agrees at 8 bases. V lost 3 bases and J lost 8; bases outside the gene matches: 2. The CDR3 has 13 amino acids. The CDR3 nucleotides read TGTGCCAGCAGTTTGACAGGGGTCGAAAAACTGTTTTTT. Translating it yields CASSLTGVEKLFF.

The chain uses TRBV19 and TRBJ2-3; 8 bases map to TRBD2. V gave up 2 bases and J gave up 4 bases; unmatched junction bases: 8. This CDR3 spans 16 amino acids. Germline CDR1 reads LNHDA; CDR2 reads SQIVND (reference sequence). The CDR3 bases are TGTGCCAGTAGTATAAGCTGGCGGGGGGCCCCAGATACGCAGTATTTT. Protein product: CASSISWRGAPDTQYF.

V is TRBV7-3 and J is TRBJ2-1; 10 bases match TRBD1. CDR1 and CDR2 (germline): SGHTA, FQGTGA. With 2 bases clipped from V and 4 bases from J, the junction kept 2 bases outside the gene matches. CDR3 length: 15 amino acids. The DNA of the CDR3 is TGTGCCAGCAGCTTAGCGGGACAGGGGTACAATGAGCAGTTCTTC. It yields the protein CASSLAGQGYNEQFF. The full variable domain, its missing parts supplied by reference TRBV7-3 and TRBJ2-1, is GAGVSQTPSNKVTEKGKYVELRCDPISGHTALYWYRQSLGQGPEFLIYFQGTGAADDSGLPNDRFFAVRPEGSVSTLKIQRTERGDSAVYLCASSLAGQGYNEQFFGPGTRLTVL.

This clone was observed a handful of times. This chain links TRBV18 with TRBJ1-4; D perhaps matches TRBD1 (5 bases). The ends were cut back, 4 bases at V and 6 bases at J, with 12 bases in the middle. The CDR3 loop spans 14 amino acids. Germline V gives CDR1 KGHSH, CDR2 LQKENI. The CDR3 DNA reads TGTGCCAGCTCACGCGGGGGGGACGATGAAAAACTGTTTTTT. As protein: CASSRGGDDEKLFF. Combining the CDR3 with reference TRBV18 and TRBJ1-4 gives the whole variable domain NAGVMQNPRHLVRRRGQEARLRCSPMKGHSHVYWYRQLPEEGLKFMVYLQKENIIDESGMPKERFSAEFPKEGPSILRIQQVVRGDSAAYFCASSRGGDDEKLFFGSGTQLSVL.

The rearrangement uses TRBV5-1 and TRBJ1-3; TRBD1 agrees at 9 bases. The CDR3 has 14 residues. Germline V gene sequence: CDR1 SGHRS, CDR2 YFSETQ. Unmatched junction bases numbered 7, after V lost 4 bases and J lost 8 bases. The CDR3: CASSGGQGFDTIYF. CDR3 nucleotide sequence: TGCGCCAGCAGCGGGGGACAGGGCTTTGACACCATATATTTT.

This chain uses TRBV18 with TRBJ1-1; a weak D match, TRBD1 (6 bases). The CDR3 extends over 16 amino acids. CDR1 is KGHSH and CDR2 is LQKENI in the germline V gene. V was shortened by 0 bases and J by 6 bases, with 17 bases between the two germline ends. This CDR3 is CASSPPGAGLRAEAFF. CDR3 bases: TGTGCCAGCTCACCACCGGGGGCAGGTCTTAGGGCTGAAGCTTTCTTT.

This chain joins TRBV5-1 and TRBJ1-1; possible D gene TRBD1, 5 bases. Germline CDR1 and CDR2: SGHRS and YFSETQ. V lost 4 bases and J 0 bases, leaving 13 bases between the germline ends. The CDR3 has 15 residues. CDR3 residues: CASSVHGGVNTEAFF. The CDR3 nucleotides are TGCGCCAGCAGCGTCCATGGGGGGGTGAACACTGAAGCTTTCTTT.

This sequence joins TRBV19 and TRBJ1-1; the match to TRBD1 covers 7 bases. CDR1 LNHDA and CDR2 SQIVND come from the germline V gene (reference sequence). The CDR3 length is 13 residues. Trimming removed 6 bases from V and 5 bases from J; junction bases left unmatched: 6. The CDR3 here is CASRESGGTEAFF. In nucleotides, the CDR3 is TGTGCCAGTAGGGAGTCAGGGGGGACTGAAGCTTTCTTT.

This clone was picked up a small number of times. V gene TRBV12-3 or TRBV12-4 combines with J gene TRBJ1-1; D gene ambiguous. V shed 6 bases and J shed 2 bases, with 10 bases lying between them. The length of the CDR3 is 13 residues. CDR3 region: CASSPEGNTEAFF. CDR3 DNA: TGTGCCAGCAGCCCAGAGGGTAACACTGAAGCTTTCTTT.

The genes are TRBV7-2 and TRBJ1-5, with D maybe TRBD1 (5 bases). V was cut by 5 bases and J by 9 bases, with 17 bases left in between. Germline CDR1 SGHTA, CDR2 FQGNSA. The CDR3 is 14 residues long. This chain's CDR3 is CASSPGRGGWPQHF. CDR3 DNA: TGTGCCAGCAGCCCAGGGCGGGGGGGATGGCCCCAGCATTTT.

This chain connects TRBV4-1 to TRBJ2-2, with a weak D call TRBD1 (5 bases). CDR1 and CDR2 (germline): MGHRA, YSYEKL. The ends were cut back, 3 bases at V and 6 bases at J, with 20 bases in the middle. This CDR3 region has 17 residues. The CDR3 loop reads CASSHVDMGLSAGELFF. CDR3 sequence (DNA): TGCGCCAGCAGCCACGTAGATATGGGGCTATCGGCCGGGGAGCTGTTTTTT.

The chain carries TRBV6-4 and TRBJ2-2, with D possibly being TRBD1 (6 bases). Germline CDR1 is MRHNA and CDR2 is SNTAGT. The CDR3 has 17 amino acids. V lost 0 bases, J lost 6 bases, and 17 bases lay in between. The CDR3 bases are TGTGCCAGCAGTGACTCAAGCAGACAGGCCTACGCCGGGGAGCTGTTTTTT. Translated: CASSDSSRQAYAGELFF.

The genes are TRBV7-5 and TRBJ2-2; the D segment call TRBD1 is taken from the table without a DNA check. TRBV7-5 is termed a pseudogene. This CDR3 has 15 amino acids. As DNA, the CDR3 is TGTGTCAGAAGCACCCGGGACAGCCACACCGGGGAGCTGTTTTTT. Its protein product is CVRSTRDSHTGELFF.

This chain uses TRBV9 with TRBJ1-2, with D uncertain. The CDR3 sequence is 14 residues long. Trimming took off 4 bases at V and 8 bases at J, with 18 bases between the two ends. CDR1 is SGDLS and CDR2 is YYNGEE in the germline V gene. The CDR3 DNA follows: TGTGCCAGCAGCAGCGGAACCCAGGTTCAGGGCTACACCTTC. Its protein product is CASSSGTQVQGYTF.

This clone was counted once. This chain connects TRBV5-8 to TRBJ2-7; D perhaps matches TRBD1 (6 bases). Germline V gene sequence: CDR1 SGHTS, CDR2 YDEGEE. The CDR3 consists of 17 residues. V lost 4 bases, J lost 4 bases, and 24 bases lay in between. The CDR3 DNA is TGTGCCAGCAGCCTCCTGGGGATGCACCAGGGGCTATACGAGCAGTACTTC. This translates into CASSLLGMHQGLYEQYF.

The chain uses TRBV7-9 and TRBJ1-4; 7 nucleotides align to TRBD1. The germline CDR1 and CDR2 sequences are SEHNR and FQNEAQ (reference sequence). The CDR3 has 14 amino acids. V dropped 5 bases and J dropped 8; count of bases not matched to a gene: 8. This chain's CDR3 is CASSQGQLSEKLFF. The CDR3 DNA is TGTGCCAGCAGCCAGGGACAGCTGTCCGAAAAACTGTTTTTT.